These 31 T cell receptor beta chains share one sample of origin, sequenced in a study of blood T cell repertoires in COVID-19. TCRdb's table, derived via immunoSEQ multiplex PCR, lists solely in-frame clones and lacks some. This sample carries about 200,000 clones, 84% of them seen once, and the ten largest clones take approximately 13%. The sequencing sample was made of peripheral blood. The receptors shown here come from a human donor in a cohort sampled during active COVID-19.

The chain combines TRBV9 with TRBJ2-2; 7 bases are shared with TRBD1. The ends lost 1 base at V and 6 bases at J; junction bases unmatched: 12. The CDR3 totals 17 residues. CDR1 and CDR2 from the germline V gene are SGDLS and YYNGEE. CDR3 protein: CASSVNSRGFGPGELFF. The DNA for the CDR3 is TGTGCCAGCAGCGTAAACAGCAGGGGGTTTGGTCCCGGGGAGCTGTTTTTT.

CDR3 DNA: TGTGCCAGCAGTTCGCATGCGCGCACTGAAGCTTTCTTT. Protein sequence: CASSSHARTEAFF. The chain joins TRBV2 to TRBJ1-1, with D unclear. CDR1 and CDR2 from the germline V gene are SNHLY and FYNNEI. Trimming removed 5 bases at V and 4 bases at J, with 11 bases between. The CDR3 is made up of 13 amino acids.

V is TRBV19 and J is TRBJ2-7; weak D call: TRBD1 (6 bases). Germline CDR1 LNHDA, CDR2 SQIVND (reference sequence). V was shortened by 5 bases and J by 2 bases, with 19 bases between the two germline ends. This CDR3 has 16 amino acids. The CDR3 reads CASSLPGQRKTYEQYF. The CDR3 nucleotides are TGTGCCAGTAGTTTACCGGGACAAAGGAAAACCTACGAGCAGTACTTC.

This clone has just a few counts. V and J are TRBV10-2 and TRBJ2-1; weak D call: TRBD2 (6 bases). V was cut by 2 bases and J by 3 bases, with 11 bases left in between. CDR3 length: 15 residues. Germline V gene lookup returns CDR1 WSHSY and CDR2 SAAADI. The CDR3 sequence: CASSERGGNYNEQFF. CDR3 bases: TGCGCCAGCAGTGAGAGGGGCGGGAACTACAATGAGCAGTTCTTC.

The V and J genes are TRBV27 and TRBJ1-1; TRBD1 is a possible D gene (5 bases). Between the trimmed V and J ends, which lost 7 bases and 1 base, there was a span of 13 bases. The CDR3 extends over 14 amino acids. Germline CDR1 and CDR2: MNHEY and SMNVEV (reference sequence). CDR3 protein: CASMQGWENTEAFF. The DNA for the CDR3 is TGTGCCAGCATGCAGGGCTGGGAGAACACTGAAGCTTTCTTT.

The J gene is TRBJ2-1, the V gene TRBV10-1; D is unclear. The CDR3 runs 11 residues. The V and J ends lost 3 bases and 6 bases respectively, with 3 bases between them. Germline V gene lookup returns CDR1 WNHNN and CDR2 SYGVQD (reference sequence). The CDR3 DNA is TGCGCCAGCAGTGACGGCAATGAGCAGTTCTTC. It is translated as CASSDGNEQFF.

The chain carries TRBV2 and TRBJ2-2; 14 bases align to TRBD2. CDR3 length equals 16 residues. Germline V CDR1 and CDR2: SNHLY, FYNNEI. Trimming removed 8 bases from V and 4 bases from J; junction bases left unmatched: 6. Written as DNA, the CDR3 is TGTGCCAGCTATCGGGGACTAGCGGGAGCCACCGGGGAGCTGTTTTTT. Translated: CASYRGLAGATGELFF.

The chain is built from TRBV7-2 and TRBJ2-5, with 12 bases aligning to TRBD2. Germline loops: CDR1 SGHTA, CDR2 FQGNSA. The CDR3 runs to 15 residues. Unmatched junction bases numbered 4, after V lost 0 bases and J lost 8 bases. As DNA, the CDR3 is TGTGCCAGCAGCTTAGCGGAGACTAGCGGGAGTACCCAGTACTTC. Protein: CASSLAETSGSTQYF.

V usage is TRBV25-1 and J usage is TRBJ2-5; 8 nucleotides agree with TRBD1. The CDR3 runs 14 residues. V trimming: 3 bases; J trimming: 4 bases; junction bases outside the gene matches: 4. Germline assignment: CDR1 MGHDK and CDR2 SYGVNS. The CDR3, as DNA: TGTGCCAGCAGTGAGGACAGGGTGATAGAGACCCAGTACTTC. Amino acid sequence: CASSEDRVIETQYF.

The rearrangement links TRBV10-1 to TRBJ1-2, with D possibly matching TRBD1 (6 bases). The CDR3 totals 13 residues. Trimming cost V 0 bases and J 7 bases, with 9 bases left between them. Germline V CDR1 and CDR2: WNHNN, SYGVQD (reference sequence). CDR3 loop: CASSESRGGGYTF. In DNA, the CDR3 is TGCGCCAGCAGTGAGTCGAGAGGGGGTGGCTACACCTTC.

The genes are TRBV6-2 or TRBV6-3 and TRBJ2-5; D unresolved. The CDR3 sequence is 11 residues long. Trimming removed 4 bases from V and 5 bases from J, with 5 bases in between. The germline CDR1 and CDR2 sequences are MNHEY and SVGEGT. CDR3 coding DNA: TGTGCCAGCAGTTCACAGGAGACCCAGTACTTC. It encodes CASSSQETQYF.

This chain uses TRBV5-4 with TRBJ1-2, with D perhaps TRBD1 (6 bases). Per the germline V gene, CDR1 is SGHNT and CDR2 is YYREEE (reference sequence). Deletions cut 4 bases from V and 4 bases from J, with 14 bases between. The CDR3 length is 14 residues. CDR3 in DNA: TGTGCCAGCAGCGACGGACAGAGTATCTATGGCTACACCTTC. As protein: CASSDGQSIYGYTF.

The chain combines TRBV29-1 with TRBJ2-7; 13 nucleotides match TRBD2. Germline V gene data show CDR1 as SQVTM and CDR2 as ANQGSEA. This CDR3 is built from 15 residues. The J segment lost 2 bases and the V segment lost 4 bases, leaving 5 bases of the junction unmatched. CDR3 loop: CSVAPGLAGAYEQYF. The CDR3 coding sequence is TGCAGCGTTGCCCCTGGACTAGCGGGAGCCTACGAGCAGTACTTC.

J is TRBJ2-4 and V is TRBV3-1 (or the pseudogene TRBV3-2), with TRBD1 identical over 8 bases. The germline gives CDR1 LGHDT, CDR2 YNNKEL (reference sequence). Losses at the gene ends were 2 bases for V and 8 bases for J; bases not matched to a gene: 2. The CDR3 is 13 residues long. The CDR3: CASSQQGADIQYF. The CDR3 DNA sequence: TGTGCCAGCAGCCAACAGGGGGCCGACATTCAGTACTTC.

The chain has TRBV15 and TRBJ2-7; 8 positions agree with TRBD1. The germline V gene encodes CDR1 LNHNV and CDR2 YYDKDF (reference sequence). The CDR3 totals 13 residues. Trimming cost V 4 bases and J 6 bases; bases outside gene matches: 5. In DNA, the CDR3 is TGTGCCACCAGCACACCCGGGACAGGCGAGCAGTACTTC. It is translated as CATSTPGTGEQYF. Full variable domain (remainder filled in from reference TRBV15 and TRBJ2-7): DAMVIQNPRYQVTQFGKPVTLSCSQTLNHNVMYWYQQKSSQAPKLLFHYYDKDFNNEADTPDNFQSRRPNTSFCFLDIRSPGLGDTAMYLCATSTPGTGEQYFGPGTRLTVT.

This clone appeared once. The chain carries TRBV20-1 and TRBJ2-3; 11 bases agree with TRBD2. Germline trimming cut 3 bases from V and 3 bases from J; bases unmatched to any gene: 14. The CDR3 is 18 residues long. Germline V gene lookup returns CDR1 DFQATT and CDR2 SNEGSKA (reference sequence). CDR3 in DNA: TGCAGTGCTAGTAGTCCAGACTGGCTAGCGGGAGGAACAGATACGCAGTATTTT. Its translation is CSASSPDWLAGGTDTQYF.

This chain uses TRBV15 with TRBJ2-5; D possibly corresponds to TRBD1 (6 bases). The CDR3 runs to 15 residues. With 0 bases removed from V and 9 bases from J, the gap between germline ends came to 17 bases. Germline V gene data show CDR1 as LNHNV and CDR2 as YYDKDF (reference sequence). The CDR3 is CATSRDWVGAVAQYF. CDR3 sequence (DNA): TGTGCCACCAGCAGAGATTGGGTGGGGGCGGTGGCCCAGTACTTC.

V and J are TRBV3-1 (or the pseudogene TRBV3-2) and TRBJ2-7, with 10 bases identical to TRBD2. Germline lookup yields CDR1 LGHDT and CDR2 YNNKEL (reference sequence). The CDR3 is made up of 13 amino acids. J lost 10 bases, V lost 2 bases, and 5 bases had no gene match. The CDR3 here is CASSQRGLAEQYF. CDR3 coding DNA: TGTGCCAGCAGCCAACGCGGACTAGCGGAACAGTACTTC.

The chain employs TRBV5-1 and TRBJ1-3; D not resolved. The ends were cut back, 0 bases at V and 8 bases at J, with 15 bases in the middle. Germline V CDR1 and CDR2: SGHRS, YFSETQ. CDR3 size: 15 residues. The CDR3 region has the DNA TGCGCCAGCAGCTTGGCCGAGCCCCGGGTTGACACCATATATTTT. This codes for CASSLAEPRVDTIYF.

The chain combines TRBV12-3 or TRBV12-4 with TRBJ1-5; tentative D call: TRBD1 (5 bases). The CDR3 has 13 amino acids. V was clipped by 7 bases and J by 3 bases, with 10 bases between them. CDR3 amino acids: CASTIGANQPQHF. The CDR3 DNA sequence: TGTGCCAGCACCATTGGGGCCAATCAGCCCCAGCATTTT.

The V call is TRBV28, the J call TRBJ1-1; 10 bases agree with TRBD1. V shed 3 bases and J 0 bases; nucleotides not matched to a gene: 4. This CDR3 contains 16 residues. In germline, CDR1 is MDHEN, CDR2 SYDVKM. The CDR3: CASSFSGTGVNTEAFF. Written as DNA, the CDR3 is TGTGCCAGCAGTTTTTCCGGGACAGGGGTGAACACTGAAGCTTTCTTT.

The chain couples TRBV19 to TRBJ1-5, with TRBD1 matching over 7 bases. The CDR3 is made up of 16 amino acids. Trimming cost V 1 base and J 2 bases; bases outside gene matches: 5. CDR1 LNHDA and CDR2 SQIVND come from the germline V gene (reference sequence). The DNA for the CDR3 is TGTGCCAGTAGTATAGGACAGGGCTTGGGCAATCAGCCCCAGCATTTT. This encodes CASSIGQGLGNQPQHF. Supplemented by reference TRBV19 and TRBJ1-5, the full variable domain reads DGGITQSPKYLFRKEGQNVTLSCEQNLNHDAMYWYRQDPGQGLRLIYYSQIVNDFQKGDIAEGYSVSREKKESFPLTVTSAQKNPTAFYLCASSIGQGLGNQPQHFGDGTRLSIL.

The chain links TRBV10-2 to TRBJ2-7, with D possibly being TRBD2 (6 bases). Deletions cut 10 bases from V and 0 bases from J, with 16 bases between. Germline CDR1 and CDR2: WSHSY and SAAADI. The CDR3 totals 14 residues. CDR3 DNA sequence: TGCGCCACCAAGGTGGGAGGTAGCTCCTACGAGCAGTACTTC. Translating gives CATKVGGSSYEQYF.

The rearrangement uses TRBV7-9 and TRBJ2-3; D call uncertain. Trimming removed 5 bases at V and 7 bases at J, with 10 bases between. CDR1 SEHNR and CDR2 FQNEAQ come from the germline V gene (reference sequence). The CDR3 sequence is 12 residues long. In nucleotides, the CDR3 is TGTGCCAGCAGCCTCCCCCCGTATACGCAGTATTTT. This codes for CASSLPPYTQYF.

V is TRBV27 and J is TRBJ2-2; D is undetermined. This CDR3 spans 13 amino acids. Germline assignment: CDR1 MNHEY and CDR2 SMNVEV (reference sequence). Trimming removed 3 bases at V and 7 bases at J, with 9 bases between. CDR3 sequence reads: CASSFYVGGELFF. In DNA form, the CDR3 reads TGTGCCAGCAGTTTCTACGTTGGCGGGGAGCTGTTTTTT.

CDR3 sequence reads: CASSRTGGNQPQHF. In DNA, the CDR3 is TGTGCCAGCTCAAGGACAGGGGGCAATCAGCCCCAGCATTTT. The gene calls are TRBV18 and TRBJ1-5; 9 bases align to TRBD1. The V segment lost 5 bases and the J segment 2 bases; nucleotides outside the gene matches: 1. Looked up from germline, CDR1 is KGHSH and CDR2 is LQKENI. This CDR3 has 14 residues.

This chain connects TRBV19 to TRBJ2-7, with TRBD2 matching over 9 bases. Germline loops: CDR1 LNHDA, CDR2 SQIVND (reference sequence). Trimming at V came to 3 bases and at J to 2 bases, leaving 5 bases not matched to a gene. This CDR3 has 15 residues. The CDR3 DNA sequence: TGTGCCAGTAGTATTTCGGCTAGCGGGGCCTACGAGCAGTACTTC. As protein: CASSISASGAYEQYF.

This CDR3 reads CASSRGGSGANVLTF. The CDR3 DNA reads TGCGCCAGCTCACGGGGGGGCTCTGGGGCCAACGTCCTGACTTTC. The chain is built from TRBV10-1 and TRBJ2-6, with TRBD2 matching 8 bases. Germline V CDR1 and CDR2: WNHNN, SYGVQD (reference sequence). With 8 bases clipped from V and 0 bases from J, the junction kept 3 bases outside the gene matches. The CDR3 sequence is 15 residues long.

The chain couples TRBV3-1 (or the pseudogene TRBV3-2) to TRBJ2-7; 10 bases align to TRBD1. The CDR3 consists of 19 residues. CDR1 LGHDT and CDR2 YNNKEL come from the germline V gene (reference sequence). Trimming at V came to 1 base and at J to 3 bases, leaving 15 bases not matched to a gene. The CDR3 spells CASSQGTGGGWRAVYEQYF. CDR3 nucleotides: TGTGCCAGCAGCCAAGGGACAGGGGGAGGATGGCGGGCGGTCTACGAGCAGTACTTC.

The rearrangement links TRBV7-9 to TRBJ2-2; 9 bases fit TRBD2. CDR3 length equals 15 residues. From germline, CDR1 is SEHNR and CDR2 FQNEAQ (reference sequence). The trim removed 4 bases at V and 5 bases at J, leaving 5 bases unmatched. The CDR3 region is CASSSSGLATGELFF. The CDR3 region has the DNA TGTGCCAGCAGCTCGTCTGGACTAGCGACCGGGGAGCTGTTTTTT.

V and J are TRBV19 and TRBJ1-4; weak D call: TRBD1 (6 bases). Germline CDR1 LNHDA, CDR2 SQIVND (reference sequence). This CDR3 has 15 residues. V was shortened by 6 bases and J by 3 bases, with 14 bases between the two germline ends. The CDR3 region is CASRTWTASNEKLFF. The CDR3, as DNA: TGTGCCAGTAGAACGTGGACAGCTTCTAATGAAAAACTGTTTTTT.